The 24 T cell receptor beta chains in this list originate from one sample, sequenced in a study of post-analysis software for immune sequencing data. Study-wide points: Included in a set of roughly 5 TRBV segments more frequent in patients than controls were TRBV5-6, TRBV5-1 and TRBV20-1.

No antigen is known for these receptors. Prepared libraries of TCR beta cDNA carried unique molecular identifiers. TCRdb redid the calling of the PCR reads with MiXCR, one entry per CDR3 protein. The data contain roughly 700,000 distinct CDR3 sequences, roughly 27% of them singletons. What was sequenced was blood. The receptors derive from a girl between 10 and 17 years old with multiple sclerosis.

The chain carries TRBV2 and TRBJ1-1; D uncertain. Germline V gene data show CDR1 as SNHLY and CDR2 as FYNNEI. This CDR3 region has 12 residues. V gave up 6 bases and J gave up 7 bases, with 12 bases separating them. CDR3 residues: CASSLIEGEAFF. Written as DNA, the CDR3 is TGTGCCAGCAGCCTCATCGAGGGTGAAGCTTTCTTT.

Here the CDR3 reads CATRAVSSYEQYF. The CDR3 bases are TGTGCCACCAGAGCGGTGAGCTCCTACGAGCAGTACTTC. The V call is TRBV15, the J call TRBJ2-7, with D perhaps TRBD2 (5 bases). The germline gives CDR1 LNHNV, CDR2 YYDKDF (reference sequence). V was cut by 6 bases and J by 0 bases, with 9 bases left in between. CDR3 length equals 13 residues.

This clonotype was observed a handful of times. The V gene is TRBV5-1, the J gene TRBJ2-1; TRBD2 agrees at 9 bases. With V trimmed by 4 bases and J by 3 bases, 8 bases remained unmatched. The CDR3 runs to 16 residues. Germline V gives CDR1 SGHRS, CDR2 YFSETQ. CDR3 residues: CASSPRTSAIYNEQFF. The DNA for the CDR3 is TGCGCCAGCAGCCCCCGGACTAGCGCGATCTACAATGAGCAGTTCTTC.

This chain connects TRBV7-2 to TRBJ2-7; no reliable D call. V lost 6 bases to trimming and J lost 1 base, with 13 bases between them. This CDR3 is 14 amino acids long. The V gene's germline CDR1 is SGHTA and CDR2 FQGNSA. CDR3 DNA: TGTGCCAGCAGGGATCGGGTCGGATCCTACGAGCAGTACTTC. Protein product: CASRDRVGSYEQYF.

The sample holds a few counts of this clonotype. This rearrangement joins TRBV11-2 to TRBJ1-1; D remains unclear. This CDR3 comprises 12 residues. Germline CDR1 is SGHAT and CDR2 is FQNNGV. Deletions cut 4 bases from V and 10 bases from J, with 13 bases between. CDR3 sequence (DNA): TGTGCCAGCAGCTCAGGTCATGTGTCAGCTTTCTTT. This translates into CASSSGHVSAFF.

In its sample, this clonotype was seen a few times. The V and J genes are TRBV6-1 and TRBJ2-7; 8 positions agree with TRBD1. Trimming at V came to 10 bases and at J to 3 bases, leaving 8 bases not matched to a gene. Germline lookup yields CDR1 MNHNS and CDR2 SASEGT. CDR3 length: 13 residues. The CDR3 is CATTTGGIYEQYF. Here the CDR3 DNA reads TGTGCCACCACAACAGGGGGGATCTACGAGCAGTACTTC.

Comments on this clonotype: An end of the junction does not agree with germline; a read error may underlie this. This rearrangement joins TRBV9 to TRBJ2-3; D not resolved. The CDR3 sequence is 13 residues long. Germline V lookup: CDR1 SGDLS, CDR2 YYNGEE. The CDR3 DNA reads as TGTACCAGCAGCCTCCGATCCCCAGATACGCAGTATTTT. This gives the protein CTSSLRSPDTQYF.

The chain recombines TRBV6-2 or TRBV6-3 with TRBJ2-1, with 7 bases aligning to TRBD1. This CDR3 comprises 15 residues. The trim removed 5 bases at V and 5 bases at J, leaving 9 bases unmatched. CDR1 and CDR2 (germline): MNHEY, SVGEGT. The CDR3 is CASSPMDRSHNEQFF. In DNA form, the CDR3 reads TGTGCCAGCAGTCCGATGGACAGGAGTCACAATGAGCAGTTCTTC.

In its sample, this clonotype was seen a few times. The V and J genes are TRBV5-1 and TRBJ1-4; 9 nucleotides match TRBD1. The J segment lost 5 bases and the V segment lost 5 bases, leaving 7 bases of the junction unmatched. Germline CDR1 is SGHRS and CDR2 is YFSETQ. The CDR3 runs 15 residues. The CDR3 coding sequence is TGCGCCAGCAGGGCGGACAGGGGAGGCAATGAAAAACTGTTTTTT. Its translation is CASRADRGGNEKLFF.

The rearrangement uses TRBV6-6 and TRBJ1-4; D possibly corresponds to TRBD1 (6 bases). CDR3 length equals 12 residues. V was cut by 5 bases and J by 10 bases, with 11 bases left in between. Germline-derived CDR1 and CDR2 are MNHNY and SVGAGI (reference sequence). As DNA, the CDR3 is TGTGCCAGCAGTGGGGACATCGGAAAACTGTTTTTT. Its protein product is CASSGDIGKLFF.

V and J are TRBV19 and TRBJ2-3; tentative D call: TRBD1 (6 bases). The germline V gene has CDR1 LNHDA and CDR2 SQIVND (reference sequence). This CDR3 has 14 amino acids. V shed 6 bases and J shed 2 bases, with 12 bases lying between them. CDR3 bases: TGTGCCAGTAGCCCGGGACACCCCACAGATACGCAGTATTTT. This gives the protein CASSPGHPTDTQYF.

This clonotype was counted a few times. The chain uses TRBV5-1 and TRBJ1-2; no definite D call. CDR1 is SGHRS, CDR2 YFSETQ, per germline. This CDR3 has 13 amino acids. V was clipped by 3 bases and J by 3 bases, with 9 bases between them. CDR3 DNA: TGCGCCAGCAGCTCCGCTGTCGACTATGGCTACACCTTC. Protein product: CASSSAVDYGYTF.

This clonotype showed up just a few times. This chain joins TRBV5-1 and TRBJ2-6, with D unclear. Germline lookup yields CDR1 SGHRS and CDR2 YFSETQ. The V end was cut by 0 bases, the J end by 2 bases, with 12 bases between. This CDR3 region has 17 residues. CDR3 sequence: CASSLGPREAGANVLTF. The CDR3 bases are TGCGCCAGCAGCTTGGGCCCCAGAGAGGCTGGGGCCAACGTCCTGACTTTC.

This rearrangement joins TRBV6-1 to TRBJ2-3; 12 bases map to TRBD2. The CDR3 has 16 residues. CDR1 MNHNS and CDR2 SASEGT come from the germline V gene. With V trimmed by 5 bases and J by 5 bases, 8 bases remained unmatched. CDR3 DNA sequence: TGTGCCAGCAGTTTCCTAGCGGGAGGGCCGAAAGATACGCAGTATTTT. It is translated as CASSFLAGGPKDTQYF.

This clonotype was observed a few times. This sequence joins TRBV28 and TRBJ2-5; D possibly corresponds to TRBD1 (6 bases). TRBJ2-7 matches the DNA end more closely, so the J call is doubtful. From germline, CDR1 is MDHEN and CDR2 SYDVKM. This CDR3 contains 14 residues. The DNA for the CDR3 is TGTGCCAGCAGCAGGGGCCCTCGGCGCCGCGAGCAGTACTTC. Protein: CASSRGPRRREQYF.

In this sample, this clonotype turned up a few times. CDR3 protein: CASSYPRQTAKNIQYF. CDR3 nucleotides: TGTGCCAGCAGTTACCCAAGACAGACAGCCAAAAACATTCAGTACTTC. This sequence joins TRBV6-2 or TRBV6-3 and TRBJ2-4; a possible D gene is TRBD1 (5 bases). The germline V gene encodes CDR1 MNHEY and CDR2 SVGEGT. The CDR3 length is 16 residues. Trimming cost V 2 bases and J 0 bases, with 11 bases left between them.

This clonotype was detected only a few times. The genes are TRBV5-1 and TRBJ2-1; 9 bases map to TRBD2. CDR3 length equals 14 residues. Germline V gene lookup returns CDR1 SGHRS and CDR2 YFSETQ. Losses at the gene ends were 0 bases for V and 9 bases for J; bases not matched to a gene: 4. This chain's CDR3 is CASSLAQLAGEQFF. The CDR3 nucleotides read TGCGCCAGCAGCTTGGCCCAACTAGCGGGTGAGCAGTTCTTC.

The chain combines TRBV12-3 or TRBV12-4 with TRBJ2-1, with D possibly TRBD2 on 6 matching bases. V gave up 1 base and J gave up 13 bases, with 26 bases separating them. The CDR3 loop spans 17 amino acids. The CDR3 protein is CASSLDLTDYGRETQFF. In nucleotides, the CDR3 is TGTGCCAGCAGTTTAGACCTGACAGATTACGGTCGGGAGACCCAGTTCTTC.

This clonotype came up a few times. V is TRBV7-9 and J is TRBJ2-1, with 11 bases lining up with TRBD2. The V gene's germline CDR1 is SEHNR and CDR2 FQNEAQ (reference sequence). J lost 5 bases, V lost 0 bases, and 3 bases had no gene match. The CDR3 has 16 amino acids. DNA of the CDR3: TGTGCCAGCAGCTTAGCTCTACTAGCGGGAGACAATGAGCAGTTCTTC. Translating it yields CASSLALLAGDNEQFF.

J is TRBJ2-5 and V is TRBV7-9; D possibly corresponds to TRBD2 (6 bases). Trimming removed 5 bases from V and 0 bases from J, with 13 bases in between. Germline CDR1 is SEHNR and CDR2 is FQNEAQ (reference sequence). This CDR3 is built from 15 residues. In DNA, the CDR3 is TGTGCCAGCAGCCTCAGCCGGGACTACCAAGAGACCCAGTACTTC. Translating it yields CASSLSRDYQETQYF.

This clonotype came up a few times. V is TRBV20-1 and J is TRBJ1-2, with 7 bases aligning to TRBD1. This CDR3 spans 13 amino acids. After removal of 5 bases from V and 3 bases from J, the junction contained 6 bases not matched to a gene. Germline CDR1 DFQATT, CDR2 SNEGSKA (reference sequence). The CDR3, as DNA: TGCAGTGCTGATGACAGGGAGGACTATGGCTACACCTTC. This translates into CSADDREDYGYTF.

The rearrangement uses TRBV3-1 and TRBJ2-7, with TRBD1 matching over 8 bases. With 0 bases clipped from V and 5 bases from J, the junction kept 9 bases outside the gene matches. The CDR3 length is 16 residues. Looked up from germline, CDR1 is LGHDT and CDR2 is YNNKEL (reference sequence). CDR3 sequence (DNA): TGTGCCAGCAGCCAAGATGGGAGACAGGGGCGGCACGAGCAGTACTTC. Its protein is CASSQDGRQGRHEQYF.

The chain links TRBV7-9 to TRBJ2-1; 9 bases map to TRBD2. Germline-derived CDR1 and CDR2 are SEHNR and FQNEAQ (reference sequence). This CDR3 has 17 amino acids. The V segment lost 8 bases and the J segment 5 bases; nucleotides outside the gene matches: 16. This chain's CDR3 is CASRKRREREAHNEQFF. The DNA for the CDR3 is TGTGCCAGCCGAAAACGGCGGGAGCGGGAGGCCCACAATGAGCAGTTCTTC.

The chain's CDR3 is CASSQEGADRGPTDTQYF. The CDR3 nucleotides are TGTGCCAGCAGCCAAGAGGGGGCGGACAGGGGGCCCACAGATACGCAGTATTTT. The chain links TRBV3-1 to TRBJ2-3; 11 bases agree with TRBD1. Germline V gene sequence: CDR1 LGHDT, CDR2 YNNKEL (reference sequence). V was pared by 0 bases and J by 2 bases, with 7 bases of the junction left unmatched. The CDR3 is 18 residues long.